The rows below give T cell receptor beta chains drawn from one sample of a study of T cell repertoires in cytomegalovirus infection. TCRdb reprocessed the reads via MiXCR and lists one record per CDR3 protein. This sample has around 58,000 distinct CDR3 sequences; just over 20% occur once, and the top ten carry about 69%. Their antigens are not known. Specimen: CD8+ T cells from cultured PBMCs, collected from culture after CMV antigen stimulation. The receptors were sampled from a human donor in good health (CMV status not recorded). Some clones in this sample may be carry-over from other donors' samples. CDR3s include the opening cysteine and the closing phenylalanine or tryptophan. The D gene is left open where the match is weak.

TRBD1 | 14 | TRBJ1-4 | TRBV7-9 | CASRPDRGNEKLFF
. | 15 | TRBJ1-5 | TRBV28 | CASSLKFLGVQPQHF
. | 15 | TRBJ1-2 | TRBV4-1 | CASSPRSGDRGGYTF
TRBD2 | 16 | TRBJ2-5 | TRBV6-2/TRBV6-3 | CASSYSPAGPQETQYF
. | 15 | TRBJ2-2 | TRBV4-3 | CASSHVSSPTGELFF
. | 16 | TRBJ1-1 | TRBV7-8 | CASSKLTDRANAEAFF
. | 13 | TRBJ1-2 | TRBV10-3 | CAISESGGRGYTF
. | 14 | TRBJ1-2 | TRBV20-1 | CSAMTGTYRNGYTF
TRBD1 | 13 | TRBJ1-1 | TRBV19 | CASGGQMNTEAFF
. | 14 | TRBJ2-5 | TRBV11-1 | CASSPRQGGETQYF
TRBD1 | 13 | TRBJ2-1 | TRBV29-1 | CSVRQGSYNEQFF
TRBD2 | 17 | TRBJ2-4 | TRBV4-1 | CASSYRHSGGRANIQYF
. | 13 | TRBJ1-2 | TRBV11-2 | CASSSPAGGGYTF
TRBD1 | 14 | TRBJ1-1 | TRBV7-8 | CASSVPGGKTEAFF
. | 13 | TRBJ2-7 | TRBV4-1 | CASSQEGGYEQYF
. | 12 | TRBJ2-7 | TRBV7-9 | CASSPEGYEQYF
. | 18 | TRBJ2-7 | TRBV28 | CASSPLFGEGSEAYEQYF
TRBD1 | 16 | TRBJ1-5 | TRBV4-1 | CASSLLGQGSNQPQHF
TRBD2 | 18 | TRBJ2-5 | TRBV4-2 | CASSQGVGVGGSQETQYF
. | 16 | TRBJ1-1 | TRBV4-1 | CASSQRGRRPNTEAFF
TRBD1 | 17 | TRBJ2-2 | TRBV7-2 | CASSPYLIQQGTGELFF
TRBD2 | 15 | TRBJ2-5 | TRBV4-1 | CASSLLAGAKETQYF
. | 12 | TRBJ1-1 | TRBV12-3/TRBV12-4 | CASSFPGQEAFF
TRBD1 | 15 | TRBJ1-6 | TRBV20-1 | CSARQGGSYNSPLHF
TRBD1 | 18 | TRBJ2-6 | TRBV27 | CASSSFRDRGTGANVLTF
. | 12 | TRBJ1-2 | TRBV27 | CASRQGRNGYTF